Below are 17 T cell receptor beta chains sequenced from a single sample in a study of T cells expressing NK-cell markers. Reprocessing the 5' RACE reads, TCRdb reports a single entry for every CDR3 protein and omits DNA. Its table records about 460,000 distinct CDR3 sequences. The sequencing input was blood T cells: a sorted CD56 or NKG2C T cell subset, CD4+ or CD8+ T cells, or bulk PBMC T cells (not recorded which). The receptors originated from a woman in her 50s in good health.

The chain links TRBV5-1 to TRBJ2-1; the TCRdb call, TRBD2, lacks DNA for checking. CDR3 length: 16 residues. Looked up from germline, CDR1 is SGHRS and CDR2 is YFSETQ. The CDR3 reads CASSLFSGTRLDEQFF.

This chain connects TRBV20-1 to TRBJ2-5; TCRdb reports TRBD2, a call that lacks DNA to check it against. The CDR3 has 15 residues. Per germline, CDR1 DFQATT and CDR2 SNEGSKA (reference sequence). The CDR3: CSARTSRALWETQYF.

This chain uses TRBV3-1 with TRBJ2-3; the D gene TCRdb calls, TRBD2, cannot be checked with no DNA. Germline values: CDR1 LGHDT, CDR2 YNNKEL (reference sequence). The CDR3 contains 14 residues. CDR3 sequence: CASSALPRPDTQYF.

V and J are TRBV7-8 and TRBJ1-1; with no DNA, the TCRdb D assignment of TRBD1 cannot be verified. The germline CDR1 and CDR2 sequences are SGHVS and FQNEAQ. This CDR3 has 15 residues. CDR3 in amino acids: CASSQQLLRGTEAFF.

This chain joins TRBV24-1 and TRBJ2-1; there is no DNA to check the TCRdb D call of TRBD2. The V gene's germline CDR1 is KGHDR and CDR2 SFDVKD. This CDR3 is 14 amino acids long. CDR3 protein: CATSGSGGTGEQFF.

The chain uses TRBV25-1 and TRBJ2-1; TCRdb outputs TRBD1, but without DNA this stays unchecked. In germline, CDR1 is MGHDK, CDR2 SYGVNS. The CDR3 length is 16 residues. The CDR3 reads CASSDKGREGDNEQFF.

CDR3 sequence reads: CAISAKGAAYEQYF. The chain carries TRBV10-3 and TRBJ2-7; TCRdb selects TRBD1, and the lack of DNA leaves this call unchecked. Germline V gene sequence: CDR1 ENHRY, CDR2 SYGVKD. This CDR3 comprises 14 residues.

The rearrangement joins TRBV7-6 to TRBJ2-1; the D call of TRBD2 rests on TCRdb alone, since no DNA is present to check it. Germline V gene lookup returns CDR1 SGHVS and CDR2 FNYEAQ. The CDR3 runs to 15 residues. The CDR3 loop is CASSSPSGSYNEQFF.

V usage is TRBV4-1 and J usage is TRBJ2-1. CDR1 is MGHRA, CDR2 YSYEKL, per germline. The length of the CDR3 is 14 residues. Here the CDR3 reads CASSQGLRGNEQFF.

The chain employs TRBV7-9 and TRBJ2-2. Per the germline V gene, CDR1 is SEHNR and CDR2 is FQNEAQ (reference sequence). This CDR3 has 14 amino acids. The CDR3 spells CASSQDELTGELFF.

CDR3 region: CASSLAGVGEFYEQYF. The chain links TRBV7-9 to TRBJ2-7; TCRdb designates TRBD2, a call that cannot be tested without DNA. CDR1 and CDR2 from the germline V gene are SEHNR and FQNEAQ (reference sequence). The CDR3 runs to 16 residues.

The V gene is TRBV25-1, the J gene TRBJ2-2; TCRdb indicates TRBD2, and absent DNA this call remains unverified. CDR1 MGHDK and CDR2 SYGVNS come from the germline V gene. The CDR3 runs 15 residues. This chain's CDR3 is CASSERTSVGGELFF.

The chain links TRBV6-1 to TRBJ2-3; the D gene TCRdb calls, TRBD1, cannot be checked with no DNA. The CDR3 spans 15 residues. CDR1 is MNHNS and CDR2 is SASEGT in the germline V gene. This CDR3 reads CASSGATGGTDTQYF.

The V call is TRBV4-2, the J call TRBJ2-1; the D gene TCRdb calls, TRBD2, cannot be checked with no DNA. The CDR3 runs 14 residues. Germline V gives CDR1 LGHNA, CDR2 YNFKEQ. Here the CDR3 reads CASSQDRLEGEQFF.

The J gene is TRBJ2-7, the V gene TRBV4-1; TCRdb's D call, TRBD2, is unchecked because there is no DNA. The CDR3 totals 14 residues. The germline gives CDR1 MGHRA, CDR2 YSYEKL. Here the CDR3 reads CASSQARVLDEQYF.

The chain carries TRBV4-1 and TRBJ2-1; TCRdb gives TRBD1 as the D gene, but with no DNA this cannot be confirmed. This CDR3 region has 17 residues. Germline V lookup: CDR1 MGHRA, CDR2 YSYEKL. The CDR3 loop is CASSQVGGRSSYNEQFF.

The V and J genes are TRBV29-1 and TRBJ1-2; TCRdb lists TRBD1, though no DNA is available to test this call. The V gene's germline CDR1 is SQVTM and CDR2 ANQGSEA. CDR3 length: 12 amino acids. The CDR3 sequence is CSAGTGGEGYTF.